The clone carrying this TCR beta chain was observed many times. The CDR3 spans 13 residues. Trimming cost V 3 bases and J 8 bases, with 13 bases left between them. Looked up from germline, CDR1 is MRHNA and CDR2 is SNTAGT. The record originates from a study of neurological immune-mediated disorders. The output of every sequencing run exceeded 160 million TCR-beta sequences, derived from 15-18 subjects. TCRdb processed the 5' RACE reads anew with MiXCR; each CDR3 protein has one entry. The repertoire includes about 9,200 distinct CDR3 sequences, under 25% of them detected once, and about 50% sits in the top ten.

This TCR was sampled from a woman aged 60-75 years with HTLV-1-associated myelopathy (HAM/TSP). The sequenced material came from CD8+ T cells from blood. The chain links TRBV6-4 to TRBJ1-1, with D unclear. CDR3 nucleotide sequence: TGTGCCAGCAGTGAACGGCCTCGAGAGGAAGCTTTCTTT. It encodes CASSERPREEAFF.